The rows below give T cell receptor beta chains drawn from one sample of a study of T cell responses to AZD1222 COVID-19 vaccine. TCRdb keeps only in-frame clones here, not all; method: immunoSEQ multiplex PCR. The sample includes about 54,000 clones, roughly 90% of them seen just once. The material was peripheral blood, obtained 28 days after the second AZD1222 dose. The receptors derive from an adult who received the AZD1222 COVID-19 vaccine. CDR3s include the opening cysteine and the closing phenylalanine or tryptophan. D genes are given only for firm matches. Clone sizes are given selectively: once, few, many, or a class where the clone is expanded.

d_gene,j_gene,v_gene,len,abundance,CDR3aa,CDR3nt
TRBD2,TRBJ2-3,TRBV5-1,14,once,CASRTSGSTDTQYF,TGCGCCAGCCGGACTAGCGGGAGCACAGATACGCAGTATTTT
NA,TRBJ2-7,TRBV15,15,NA,CATSSKLEVRSEQYF,TGTGCCACCAGCAGTAAATTAGAGGTCAGGAGCGAGCAGTACTTC
NA,TRBJ1-5,TRBV19,14,NA,CASSPPPGNQPQHF,TGTGCCAGTAGCCCCCCGCCGGGCAATCAGCCCCAGCATTTT
NA,TRBJ1-1,TRBV6-2/TRBV6-3,18,NA,CASSFLRGVGGWGTEAFF,TGTGCCAGCAGCTTCCTCAGGGGAGTAGGCGGCTGGGGCACTGAAGCTTTCTTT
NA,TRBJ1-1,TRBV9,14,once,CASSVAVGNTEAFF,TGTGCCAGCAGCGTAGCTGTGGGGAACACTGAAGCTTTCTTT
NA,TRBJ2-7,TRBV12-3/TRBV12-4,12,NA,CASSSLLYEQYF,TGTGCCAGCAGTTCCCTCTTGTACGAGCAGTACTTC
NA,TRBJ2-5,TRBV7-9,15,NA,CASSLSRGGRETQYF,TGTGCCAGCAGCTTAAGTAGGGGGGGTAGAGAGACCCAGTACTTC
NA,TRBJ1-2,TRBV5-1,13,NA,CASGTDPNYGYTF,TGCGCCAGTGGGACGGACCCTAACTATGGCTACACCTTC
NA,TRBJ2-1,TRBV10-3,17,NA,CAISDINSGSSYNEQFF,TGTGCCATCAGCGATATTAATAGCGGAAGCTCCTACAATGAGCAGTTCTTC
NA,TRBJ1-5,TRBV24-1,21,NA,CATRIHNLDIHGSGGGQPQHF,TGTGCCACCAGGATTCATAACCTTGATATTCATGGATCTGGGGGCGGTCAGCCCCAGCATTTT
TRBD1,TRBJ2-4,TRBV5-1,15,NA,CASSLARQGGDIQYF,TGCGCCAGCAGCTTGGCCAGACAGGGTGGGGACATTCAGTACTTC
TRBD1,TRBJ1-1,TRBV5-6,15,NA,CASSFYSAGGTEAFF,TGTGCCAGCAGCTTTTATAGCGCAGGGGGCACTGAAGCTTTCTTT
NA,TRBJ1-3,TRBV7-2,16,once,CASSLEAGRSGNTIYF,TGTGCCAGCAGCTTAGAGGCAGGCCGCTCTGGAAACACCATATATTTT
TRBD1,TRBJ1-2,TRBV6-1,14,NA,CASSPIGTGEGYTF,TGTGCCAGCAGTCCGATCGGGACAGGGGAAGGCTACACCTTC
NA,TRBJ1-1,TRBV5-4,14,NA,CASSLARGNTEAFF,TGTGCCAGCAGCTTGGCCCGGGGGAACACTGAAGCTTTCTTT
NA,TRBJ2-1,TRBV11-3,12,NA,CASSSGRGEQFF,TGTGCCAGCAGCTCGGGACGGGGTGAGCAGTTCTTC
TRBD1,TRBJ1-2,TRBV10-3,14,NA,CAISVGDRAYGYTF,TGTGCCATCAGTGTAGGGGACAGGGCGTATGGCTACACCTTC
NA,TRBJ1-2,TRBV3-1/TRBV3-2,13,NA,CASSQVRNYGYTF,TGTGCCAGCAGCCAAGTCAGGAACTATGGCTACACCTTC
TRBD1,TRBJ1-2,TRBV18,17,NA,CASSPSIGAGGADGYTF,TGTGCCAGCTCACCATCCATCGGGGCAGGGGGCGCGGATGGCTACACCTTC
TRBD1,TRBJ1-1,TRBV2,15,NA,CANKNSGQQNTEAFF,TGTGCCAACAAGAACTCGGGACAGCAAAACACTGAAGCTTTCTTT
TRBD1,TRBJ2-2,TRBV19,16,few,CASLDLGQGGTGELFF,TGTGCCAGTCTCGACCTCGGACAGGGCGGTACCGGGGAGCTGTTTTTT
TRBD2,TRBJ2-3,TRBV19,18,NA,CASGRGGLAGVGTDTQYF,TGTGCCAGTGGGAGGGGGGGACTAGCGGGAGTCGGCACAGATACGCAGTATTTT
NA,TRBJ1-2,TRBV5-1,17,NA,CASSLVGAGRSNYGYTF,TGCGCCAGCAGCTTGGTTGGGGCAGGGAGATCTAACTATGGCTACACCTTC
TRBD1,TRBJ1-2,TRBV5-5,15,NA,CASSTRGQATNGYTF,TGTGCCAGCAGCACCCGGGGACAGGCGACCAATGGCTACACCTTC
TRBD2,TRBJ2-2,TRBV9,19,NA,CASSVAGLAGDKDTGELFF,TGTGCCAGCAGCGTAGCCGGGCTAGCGGGAGACAAGGACACCGGGGAGCTGTTTTTT
NA,TRBJ2-5,TRBV11-1,16,NA,CASSPRRGTLHETQYF,TGTGCCAGCAGCCCCCGTAGGGGGACTCTCCACGAGACCCAGTACTTC
NA,TRBJ2-1,TRBV3-1/TRBV3-2,12,NA,CASSQTINEQFF,TGTGCCAGCAGCCAGACGATCAATGAGCAGTTCTTC
NA,TRBJ1-4,TRBV11-2,15,NA,CASSFQGPTNEKLFF,TGTGCCAGCAGCTTCCAGGGCCCAACTAATGAAAAACTGTTTTTT
NA,TRBJ1-4,TRBV14,15,once,CASSQDGDRNEKLFF,TGTGCCAGCAGCCAAGATGGCGACAGAAATGAAAAACTGTTTTTT
NA,TRBJ1-2,TRBV5-4,14,NA,CASSLGGGNYGYTF,TGTGCCAGCAGCTTGGGTGGGGGGAACTATGGCTACACCTTC
TRBD2,TRBJ2-7,TRBV6-2/TRBV6-3,18,few,CASSYEWDSGSPTYEQYF,TGTGCCAGCAGTTACGAGTGGGATAGCGGGAGCCCCACCTACGAGCAGTACTTC
TRBD2,TRBJ2-7,TRBV27,16,NA,CASSLRSGGSSYEQYF,TGTGCCAGCAGTTTAAGGAGTGGCGGGAGTTCGTACGAGCAGTACTTC
TRBD1,TRBJ1-3,TRBV19,16,NA,CASSLGQGASGNTIYF,TGTGCCAGTAGTCTAGGACAGGGGGCGTCCGGAAACACCATATATTTT
NA,TRBJ1-1,TRBV24-1,14,NA,CATSDPTGGEKAFF,TGTGCCACCAGTGACCCTACGGGGGGTGAGAAAGCTTTCTTT
NA,TRBJ2-5,TRBV24-1,14,NA,CATSDSTGPETQYF,TGTGCCACCAGTGACTCCACAGGGCCGGAGACCCAGTACTTC
TRBD2,TRBJ2-7,TRBV11-3,14,NA,CASSLAGGLYEQYF,TGTGCCAGCAGCTTAGCGGGGGGGCTCTACGAGCAGTACTTC
TRBD1,TRBJ2-1,TRBV7-9,15,NA,CASSPGGTGANEQFF,TGTGCCAGCAGCCCAGGGGGGACAGGGGCTAATGAGCAGTTCTTC
NA,TRBJ2-1,TRBV4-2,18,NA,CASSQETGAASVYNEQFF,TGTGCCAGCAGCCAAGAAACGGGAGCGGCTAGCGTGTACAATGAGCAGTTCTTC
NA,TRBJ2-2,TRBV10-3,13,medium-sized,CAIRMINTGELFF,TGTGCTATACGAATGATAAACACCGGGGAGCTGTTTTTT